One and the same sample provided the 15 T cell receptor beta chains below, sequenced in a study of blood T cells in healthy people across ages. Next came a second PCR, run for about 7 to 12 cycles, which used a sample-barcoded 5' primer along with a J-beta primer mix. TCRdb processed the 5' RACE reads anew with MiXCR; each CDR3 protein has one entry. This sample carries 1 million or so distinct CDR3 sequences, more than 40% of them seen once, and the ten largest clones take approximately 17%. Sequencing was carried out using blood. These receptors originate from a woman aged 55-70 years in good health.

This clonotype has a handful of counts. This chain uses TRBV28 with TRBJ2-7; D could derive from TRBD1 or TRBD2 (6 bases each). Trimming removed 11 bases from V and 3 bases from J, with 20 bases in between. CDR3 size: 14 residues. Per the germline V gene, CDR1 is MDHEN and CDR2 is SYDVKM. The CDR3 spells CAAGGGIVGYEQYF. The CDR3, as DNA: TGTGCCGCTGGGGGCGGGATAGTCGGCTACGAGCAGTACTTC.

CDR3 DNA sequence: TGTGCCAGCAGCTCACGGGGACAGGGGATTAACTATGGCTACACCTTC. It is translated as CASSSRGQGINYGYTF. This chain joins TRBV5-5 and TRBJ1-2, with TRBD1 matching over 10 bases. From germline, CDR1 is SGHKS and CDR2 YYEKEE (reference sequence). This CDR3 is 16 amino acids long. V trimming: 3 bases; J trimming: 1 base; junction bases outside the gene matches: 6. Combining the CDR3 with reference TRBV5-5 and TRBJ1-2 gives the whole variable domain DAGVTQSPTHLIKTRGQQVTLRCSPISGHKSVSWYQQVLGQGPQFIFQYYEKEERGRGNFPDRFSARQFPNYSSELNVNALLLGDSALYLCASSSRGQGINYGYTFGSGTRLTVV.

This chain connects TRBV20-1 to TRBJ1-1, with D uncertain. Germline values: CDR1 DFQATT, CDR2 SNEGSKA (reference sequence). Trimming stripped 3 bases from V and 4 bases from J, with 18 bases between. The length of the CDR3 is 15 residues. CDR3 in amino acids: CSASTSPFRATEAFF. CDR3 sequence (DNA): TGCAGTGCTAGTACGAGTCCGTTTCGGGCCACTGAAGCTTTCTTT.

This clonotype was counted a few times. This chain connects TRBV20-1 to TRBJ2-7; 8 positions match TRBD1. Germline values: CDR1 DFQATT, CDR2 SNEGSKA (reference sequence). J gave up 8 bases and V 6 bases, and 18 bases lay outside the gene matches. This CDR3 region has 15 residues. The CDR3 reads CSALPRTGLRAKQYF. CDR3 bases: TGCAGTGCCTTACCCCGGACAGGGCTAAGGGCGAAGCAGTACTTC.

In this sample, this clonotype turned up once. The CDR3 DNA reads TGCGCCAGCAGCCCGGTAACTAGCGGGCCTTACAATGAGCAGTTCTTC. This translates into CASSPVTSGPYNEQFF. This chain uses TRBV5-1 with TRBJ2-1; 9 nucleotides line up with TRBD2. Germline V gives CDR1 SGHRS, CDR2 YFSETQ. Trimming at V came to 4 bases and at J to 4 bases, leaving 9 bases not matched to a gene. The CDR3 spans 16 residues.

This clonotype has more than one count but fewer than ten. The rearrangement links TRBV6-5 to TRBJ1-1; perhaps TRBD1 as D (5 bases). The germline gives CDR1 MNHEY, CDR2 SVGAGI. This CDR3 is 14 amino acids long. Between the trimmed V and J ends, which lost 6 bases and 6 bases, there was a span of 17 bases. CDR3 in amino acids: CASSRTLGKAEAFF. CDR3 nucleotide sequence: TGTGCCAGCAGCCGGACATTGGGGAAGGCTGAAGCTTTCTTT.

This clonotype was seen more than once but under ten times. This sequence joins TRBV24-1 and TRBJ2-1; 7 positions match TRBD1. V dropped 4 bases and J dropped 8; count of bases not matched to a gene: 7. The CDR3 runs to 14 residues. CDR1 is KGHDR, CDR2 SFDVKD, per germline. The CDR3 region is CATSEAGGSDEQFF. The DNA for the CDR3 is TGTGCCACCAGTGAGGCAGGGGGATCCGATGAGCAGTTCTTC.

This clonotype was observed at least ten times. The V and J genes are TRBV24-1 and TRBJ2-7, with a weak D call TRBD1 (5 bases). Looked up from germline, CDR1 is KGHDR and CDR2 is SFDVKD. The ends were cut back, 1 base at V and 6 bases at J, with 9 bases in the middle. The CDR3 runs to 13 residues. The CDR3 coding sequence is TGTGCCACCAGTGATTTCGCAGGGATCGAGCAGTACTTC. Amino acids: CATSDFAGIEQYF.

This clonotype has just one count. CDR3: CSAVGTGLYGYTF. The CDR3 DNA reads as TGCAGCGCGGTCGGGACAGGGCTCTATGGCTACACCTTC. This chain links TRBV29-1 with TRBJ1-2; 9 bases line up with TRBD1. V lost 7 bases and J lost 4; bases outside the gene matches: 7. The length of the CDR3 is 13 residues. Per germline, CDR1 SQVTM and CDR2 ANQGSEA.

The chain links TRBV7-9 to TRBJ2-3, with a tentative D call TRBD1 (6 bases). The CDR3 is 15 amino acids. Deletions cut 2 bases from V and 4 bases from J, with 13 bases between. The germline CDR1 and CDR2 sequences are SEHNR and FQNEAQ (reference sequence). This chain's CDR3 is CASSLSGAVPDTQYF. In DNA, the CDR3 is TGTGCCAGCAGCTTATCAGGGGCTGTCCCAGATACGCAGTATTTT.

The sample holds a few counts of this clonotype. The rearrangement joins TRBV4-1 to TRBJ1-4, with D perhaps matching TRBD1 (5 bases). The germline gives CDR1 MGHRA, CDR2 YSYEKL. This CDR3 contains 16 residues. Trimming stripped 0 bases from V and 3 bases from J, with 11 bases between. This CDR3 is CASSQEEGLANEKLFF. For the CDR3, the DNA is TGCGCCAGCAGCCAAGAGGAGGGGTTGGCTAATGAAAAACTGTTTTTT.

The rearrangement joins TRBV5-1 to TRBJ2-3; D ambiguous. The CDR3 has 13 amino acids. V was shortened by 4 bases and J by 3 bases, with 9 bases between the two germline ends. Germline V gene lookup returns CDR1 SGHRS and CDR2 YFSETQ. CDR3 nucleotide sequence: TGCGCCAGCAGCGGGGTGCCGACAGATACGCAGTATTTT. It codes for CASSGVPTDTQYF. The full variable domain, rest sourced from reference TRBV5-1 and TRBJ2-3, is KAGVTQTPRYLIKTRGQQVTLSCSPISGHRSVSWYQQTPGQGLQFLFEYFSETQRNKGNFPGRFSGRQFSNSRSEMNVSTLELGDSALYLCASSGVPTDTQYFGPGTRLTVL.

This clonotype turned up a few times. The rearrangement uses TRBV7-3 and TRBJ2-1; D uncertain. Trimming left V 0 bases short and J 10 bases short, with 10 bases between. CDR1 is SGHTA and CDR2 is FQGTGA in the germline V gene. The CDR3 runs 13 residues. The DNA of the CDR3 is TGTGCCAGCAGCTTAACCCTTTTTGGAGAGCAGTTCTTC. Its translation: CASSLTLFGEQFF.

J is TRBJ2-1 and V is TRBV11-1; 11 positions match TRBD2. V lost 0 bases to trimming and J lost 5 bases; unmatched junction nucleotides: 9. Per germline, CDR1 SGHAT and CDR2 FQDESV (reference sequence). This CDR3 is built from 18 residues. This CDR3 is CASSLAMESSGRDNEQFF. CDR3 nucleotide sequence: TGTGCCAGCAGCTTAGCCATGGAAAGTAGCGGGAGGGACAATGAGCAGTTCTTC. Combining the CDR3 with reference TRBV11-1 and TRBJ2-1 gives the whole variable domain EAEVAQSPRYKITEKSQAVAFWCDPISGHATLYWYRQILGQGPELLVQFQDESVVDDSQLPKDRFSAERLKGVDSTLKIQPAELGDSAMYLCASSLAMESSGRDNEQFFGPGTRLTVL.

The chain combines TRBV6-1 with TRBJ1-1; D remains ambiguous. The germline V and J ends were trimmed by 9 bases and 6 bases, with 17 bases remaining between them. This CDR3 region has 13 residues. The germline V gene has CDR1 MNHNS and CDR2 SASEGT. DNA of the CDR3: TGTGCCAGTATGGGAAGTCTTACGGCTGAAGCTTTCTTT. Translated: CASMGSLTAEAFF.